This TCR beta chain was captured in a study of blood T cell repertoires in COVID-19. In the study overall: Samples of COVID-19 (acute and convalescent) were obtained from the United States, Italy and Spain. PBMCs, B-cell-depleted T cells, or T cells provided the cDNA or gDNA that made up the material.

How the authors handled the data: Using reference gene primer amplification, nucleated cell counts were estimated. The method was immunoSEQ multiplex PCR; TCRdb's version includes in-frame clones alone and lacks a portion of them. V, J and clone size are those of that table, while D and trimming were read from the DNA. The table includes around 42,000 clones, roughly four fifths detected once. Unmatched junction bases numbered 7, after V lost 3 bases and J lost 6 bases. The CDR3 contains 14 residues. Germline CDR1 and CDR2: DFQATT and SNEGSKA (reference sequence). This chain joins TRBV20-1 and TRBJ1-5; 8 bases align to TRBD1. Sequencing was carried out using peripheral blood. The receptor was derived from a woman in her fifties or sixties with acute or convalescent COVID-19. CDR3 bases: TGCAGTGCTAGTGCGACAGGGGATCGTCAGCCCCAGCATTTT. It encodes CSASATGDRQPQHF.